These 2 T cell receptor beta chains were sequenced from one sample in a study of a mutant IDH1 vaccine in newly diagnosed glioma. Here immunoSEQ multiplex PCR was the method, and the copy in TCRdb shows in-frame clones only, minus some. The profile shows tens of thousands of clones, roughly 72% of them singletons. Documented time point: week 47, end of study. Vaccination used 300 ug of mutant IDH1 20-mer peptide per dose, with topical imiquimod. The antigens of these receptors remain unknown. The source was PBMCs, collected from a glioma patient whose treatment included an IDH1 peptide vaccine. The receptors derive from a woman in her thirties or forties with glioma. Some clones in this sample may be carry-over from other donors' samples.

This clone was observed a few times. The J gene is TRBJ1-3, the V gene TRBV6-1, with TRBD1 as a possible D gene (6 bases). Germline CDR1 reads MNHNS; CDR2 reads SASEGT. Trimming shortened V by 5 bases and J by 0 bases, and 8 bases separated the two germline ends. This CDR3 comprises 14 residues. DNA of the CDR3: TGTGCCAGCAGTATACAGGGCTCTGGAAACACCATATATTTT. This translates into CASSIQGSGNTIYF.

This clone came up once. The chain couples TRBV5-4 to TRBJ2-7; D not resolved. The ends were cut back, 1 base at V and 2 bases at J, with 7 bases in the middle. The V gene's germline CDR1 is SGHNT and CDR2 YYREEE (reference sequence). This CDR3 is 13 amino acids long. In DNA, the CDR3 is TGTGCCAGCAGCTTGTCCGGAGCCTACGAGCAGTACTTC. The encoded protein is CASSLSGAYEQYF.